This TCR beta chain appears in the sequencing data of a study of cytomegalovirus exposure and HLA in healthy donors. Unmatched junction bases numbered 3, after V lost 3 bases and J lost 6 bases. This CDR3 spans 14 amino acids. In germline, CDR1 is SEHNR, CDR2 FQNEAQ (reference sequence). PCR involved 60 Vbeta and 13 Jbeta primers. Data came from immunoSEQ multiplex PCR; TCRdb stores just in-frame clones and leaves some out. The sample lists 200,000 to 250,000 clones; about 80% were seen once. This clone has only one observation. The chain has TRBV7-9 and TRBJ2-2, with 8 bases aligning to TRBD2. Source material: PBMCs. This TCR was sampled from a man aged 18 to 30 in good health and CMV-seronegative. In DNA form, the CDR3 reads TGTGCCAGCAGCTTTCGGGAGGGGGCCGGGGAGCTGTTTTTT. Its translation is CASSFREGAGELFF.